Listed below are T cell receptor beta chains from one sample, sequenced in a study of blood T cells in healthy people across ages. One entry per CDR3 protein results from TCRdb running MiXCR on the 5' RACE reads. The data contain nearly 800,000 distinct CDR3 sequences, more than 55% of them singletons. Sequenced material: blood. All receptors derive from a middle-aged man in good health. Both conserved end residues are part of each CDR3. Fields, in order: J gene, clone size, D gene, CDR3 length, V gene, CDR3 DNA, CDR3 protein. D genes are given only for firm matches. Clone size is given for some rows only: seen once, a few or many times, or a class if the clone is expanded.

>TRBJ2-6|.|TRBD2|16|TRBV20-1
TGCAGTGCTAGAGGGACTAGCGGGGTCGGGGCCAACGTCCTGACTTTC
CSARGTSGVGANVLTF
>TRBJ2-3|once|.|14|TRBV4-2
TGTGCCAGCAGCCGTGAGCAGTTCACAGATACGCAGTATTTT
CASSREQFTDTQYF
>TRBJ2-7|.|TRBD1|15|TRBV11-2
TGTGCCAGCAGCTCCCGGACAGGGTATTTACTCGAGCAGTACTTC
CASSSRTGYLLEQYF
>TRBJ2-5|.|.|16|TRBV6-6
TGTGCCTCCAGGGGAGGTGGGACACCCTACCAAGAGACCCAGTACTTC
CASRGGGTPYQETQYF
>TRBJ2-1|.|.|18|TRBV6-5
TGTGCCAGCAGTTACTCGCTGGGGGACCCGAACAATTACAATGAGCAGTTCTTC
CASSYSLGDPNNYNEQFF
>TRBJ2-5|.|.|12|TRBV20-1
TGCAGTGCTAGTGGAAGACGGGAGACCCAGTACTTC
CSASGRRETQYF
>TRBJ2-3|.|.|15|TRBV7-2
TGTGCCAGCAGCTTATCCGGGACACCAACAGATATGCAGTATTTT
CASSLSGTPTDMQYF
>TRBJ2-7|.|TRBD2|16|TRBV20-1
TGCAGTGCTAGGGATCCTAGCGGGGGCGGATTAAGCGAGCAGTACTTC
CSARDPSGGGLSEQYF
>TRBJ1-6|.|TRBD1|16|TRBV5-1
TGCGCCAGCAGCTTGGAGGGACAGCCCTATAATTCACCCCTCCACTTT
CASSLEGQPYNSPLHF
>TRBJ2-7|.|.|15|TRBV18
TGTGCCAGCTCCCGAGACCCAGGGTCTCCCTACGAGCAGTACTTC
CASSRDPGSPYEQYF
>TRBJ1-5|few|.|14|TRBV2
TGTGCCAGCAGCCCCCGGACAGTTAATCAGCCCCAGCATTTT
CASSPRTVNQPQHF
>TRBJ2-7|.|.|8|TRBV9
TGTGCCAGCAGCTCCCAGTACTTC
CASSSQYF
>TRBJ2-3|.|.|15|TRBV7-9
TGTGCCAGCAGCTTATTGGACACCCGCACAGATACGCAGTATTTT
CASSLLDTRTDTQYF
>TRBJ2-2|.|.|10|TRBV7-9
TGTCGAGCGGACACCGGGGAGCTGTTTTTT
CRADTGELFF
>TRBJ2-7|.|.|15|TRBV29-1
TGCAGCGTCTATATCACCGGGACGGCATCCTACGAGCAGTACTTC
CSVYITGTASYEQYF
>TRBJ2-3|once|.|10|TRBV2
TGTGCCAGCAGGAGGGGGACGCAGTATTTT
CASRRGTQYF
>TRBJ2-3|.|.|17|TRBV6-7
TGTGCCAGCAGAACTTACCCGGGACCACCAAACACAGATACGCAGTATTTT
CASRTYPGPPNTDTQYF
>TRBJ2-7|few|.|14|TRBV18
TGTGCCAGCTCACCACTAGACACGGGATCCGAGCAGTACTTC
CASSPLDTGSEQYF
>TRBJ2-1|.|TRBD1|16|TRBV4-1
TGCGCCAGCAGCCAAGATCGGACAGGGACAGACAATGAGCAGTTCTTC
CASSQDRTGTDNEQFF
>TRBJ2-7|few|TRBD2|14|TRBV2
TGTGCCAGCAGGGCCGGGACTACTTCCTACGAGCAGTACTTC
CASRAGTTSYEQYF
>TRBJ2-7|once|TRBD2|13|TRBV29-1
TGCAGCGTGTTGCCAGCGGGAGGGCTCGAGCAGTACTTC
CSVLPAGGLEQYF
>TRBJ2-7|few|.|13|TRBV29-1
TGCAGCGTTCAGCTAGACAGGGGAGGGGAGCAGTACTTC
CSVQLDRGGEQYF
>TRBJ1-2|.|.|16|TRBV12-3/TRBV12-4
TGTGCCAGCAATCCCTCCCCACAGGGCCTTCACTATGGCTACACCTTC
CASNPSPQGLHYGYTF
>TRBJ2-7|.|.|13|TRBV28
TGTGCCAGCAGTTTAACAGGGACCCCTAGGTGGTACTTC
CASSLTGTPRWYF
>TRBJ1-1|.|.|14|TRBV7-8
TGTGCCAGCAGCTTAGCGGTAGGGGACACTGAAGCTTTCTTT
CASSLAVGDTEAFF
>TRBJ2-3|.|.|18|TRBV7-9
TGTGCCAGCAGCTTCCCGAGTGAACGGAGGACGCGCACAGATACGCAGTATTTT
CASSFPSERRTRTDTQYF
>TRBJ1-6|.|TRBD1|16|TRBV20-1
TGCAGTGCTCTAAGACAGGGAGGGTATGATAATTCACCCCTCCACTTT
CSALRQGGYDNSPLHF
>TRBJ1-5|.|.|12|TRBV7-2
TGTGCCAGCAGTTATAATAGTCAGCCCCAGCATTTT
CASSYNSQPQHF
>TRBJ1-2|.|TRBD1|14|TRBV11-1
TGTGCCAGCAGCTACAGGGACAGTGGCTATGGCTACACCTTC
CASSYRDSGYGYTF
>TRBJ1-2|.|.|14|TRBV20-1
TGCAGTGCTATAACCGGGGGCGAAGACTATGGCTACACCTTC
CSAITGGEDYGYTF
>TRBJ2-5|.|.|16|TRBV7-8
TGTGCCAGCAGCAGACGACCGGGACTCTTAAAAGAGACCCAGTACTTC
CASSRRPGLLKETQYF
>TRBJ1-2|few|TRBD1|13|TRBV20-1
TGCAGTGCTCCCCGGGGACAGAGATATGGCTACACCTTC
CSAPRGQRYGYTF
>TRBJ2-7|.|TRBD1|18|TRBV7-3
TGTGCCAGCAGCTTAAGGAACTCCGGGACAGGCCGTAACAATGAGCAGTACTTC
CASSLRNSGTGRNNEQYF
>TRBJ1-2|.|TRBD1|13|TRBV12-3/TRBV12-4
TGTGCCAGCAGTTTTCGGCAGGGGGCTGGCTACACCTTC
CASSFRQGAGYTF
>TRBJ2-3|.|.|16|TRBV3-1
TGTGCCAGCAGCCAAGAAGCAGTCGGGGGCCCAGATACGCAGTATTTT
CASSQEAVGGPDTQYF
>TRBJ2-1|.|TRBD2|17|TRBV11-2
TGTGCCAGCAGCTCGAATCGGCTAGCGGGGTCCTACAATGAGCAGTTCTTC
CASSSNRLAGSYNEQFF
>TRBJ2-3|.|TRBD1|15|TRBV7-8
TGTGCCAGCAGCTCCTGGACAGGGTGGGACGATACGCAGTATTTT
CASSSWTGWDDTQYF
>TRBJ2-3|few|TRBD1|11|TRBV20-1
TGCGGGGGACAGGGGACAGATACGCAGTATTTT
CGGQGTDTQYF
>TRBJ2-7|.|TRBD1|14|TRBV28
TGTGCCAGCAGTCAGCAGGGGGTGGCCTACGAGCAGTACTTC
CASSQQGVAYEQYF
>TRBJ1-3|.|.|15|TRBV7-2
TGTGCCAGCAGCTTATATCCTGGGGCTGGAAACACCATATATTTT
CASSLYPGAGNTIYF
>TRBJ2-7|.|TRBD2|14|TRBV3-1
TGTGCCAGCAGCCAAAGCGGGAGGACCTACGAGCAGTACTTC
CASSQSGRTYEQYF
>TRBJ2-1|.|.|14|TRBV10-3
TGTGCCATCAGACCAGGGGGGTTGGACAATGAGCAGTTCTTC
CAIRPGGLDNEQFF